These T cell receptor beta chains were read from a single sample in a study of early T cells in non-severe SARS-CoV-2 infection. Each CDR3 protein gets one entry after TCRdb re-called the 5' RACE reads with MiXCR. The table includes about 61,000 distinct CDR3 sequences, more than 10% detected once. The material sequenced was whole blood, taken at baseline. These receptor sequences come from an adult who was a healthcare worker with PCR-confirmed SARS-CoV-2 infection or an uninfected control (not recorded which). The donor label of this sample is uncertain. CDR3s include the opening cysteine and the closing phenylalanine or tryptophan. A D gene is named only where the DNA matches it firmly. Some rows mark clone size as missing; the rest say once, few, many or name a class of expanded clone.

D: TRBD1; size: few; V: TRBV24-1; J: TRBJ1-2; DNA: TGTGCCACCAGTGACGGGGGACAGGGGAGCGGCTACACCTTC; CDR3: CATSDGGQGSGYTF
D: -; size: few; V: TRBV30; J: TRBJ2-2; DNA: TGTGCCTGGAGTAAGGGAACCGGGGAGCTGTTTTTT; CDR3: CAWSKGTGELFF
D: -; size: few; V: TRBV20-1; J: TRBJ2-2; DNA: TGCAGTGCTAGAACCAGTTTCGGGTTGAACACCGGGGAGCTGTTTTTT; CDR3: CSARTSFGLNTGELFF
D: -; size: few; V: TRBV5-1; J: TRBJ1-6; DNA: TGCGCCAGCAGCGCCGAGGCGGCCGCCAACTCCTATAATTCACCCCTCCACTTT; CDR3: CASSAEAAANSYNSPLHF
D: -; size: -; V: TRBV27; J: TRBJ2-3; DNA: TGTGCCAGCAGCACCACGAGGCTCACAGATACGCAGTATTTT; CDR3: CASSTTRLTDTQYF
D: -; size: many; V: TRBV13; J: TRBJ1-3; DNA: TGTGCCAGCAGCTTTCAGGGTTCCGGAAACACCATATATTTT; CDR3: CASSFQGSGNTIYF
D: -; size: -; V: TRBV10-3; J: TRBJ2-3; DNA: TGTGCCATCAGTGAGTCGGGCTTCGAGAGCACAGATACGCAGTATTTT; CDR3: CAISESGFESTDTQYF
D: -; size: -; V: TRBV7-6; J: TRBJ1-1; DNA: TGTGCCAGCCGTCGGGCGGACACTGAAGCTTTCTTT; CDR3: CASRRADTEAFF
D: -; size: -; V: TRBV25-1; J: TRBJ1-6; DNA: TGTGCCAGCCAGGGAGAACTTAGTTCACCCCTCCACTTT; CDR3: CASQGELSSPLHF
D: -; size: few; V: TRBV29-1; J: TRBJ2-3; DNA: TGCAGCGTTGTGGGGACAACTAGCACAGATACGCAGTATTTT; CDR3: CSVVGTTSTDTQYF
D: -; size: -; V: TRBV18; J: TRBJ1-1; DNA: TGTGCCAGCTCGCCTCATGGTCTTGGGAACGCAGGGAACACTGAAGCTTTCTTT; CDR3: CASSPHGLGNAGNTEAFF
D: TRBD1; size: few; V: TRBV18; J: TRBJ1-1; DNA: TGTGCCAGCTCGGAATACGGGACAGTGGGCACTGAAGCTTTCTTT; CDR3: CASSEYGTVGTEAFF
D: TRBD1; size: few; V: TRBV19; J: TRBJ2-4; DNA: TGTGCCAGTAGTATACCCCTTCGGGACAGGGGAAACATTCAGTACTTC; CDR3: CASSIPLRDRGNIQYF
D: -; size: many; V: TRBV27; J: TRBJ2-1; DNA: TGTGCCAGCAGTTTGACAGCAACCTACAATGAGCAGTTCTTC; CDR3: CASSLTATYNEQFF
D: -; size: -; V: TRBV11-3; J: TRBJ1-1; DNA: TGTGCCAGCAGCCGCCACGGCCGTGACACTGAAGCTTTCTTT; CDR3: CASSRHGRDTEAFF
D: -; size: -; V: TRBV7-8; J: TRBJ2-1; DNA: TGTGCCAGCAGCTTAGGCTCCTACAATGAGCAGTTCTTC; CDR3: CASSLGSYNEQFF
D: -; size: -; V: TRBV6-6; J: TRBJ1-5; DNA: TGTGCCAGCAGTCCGCAGAGCGGGATCCTGGGCAATCAGCCCCAGCATTTT; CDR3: CASSPQSGILGNQPQHF
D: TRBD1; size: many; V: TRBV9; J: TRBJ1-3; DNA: TGTGCCAGCAGCGTAGTCGGGGACAGGGTGGACACCATATATTTT; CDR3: CASSVVGDRVDTIYF
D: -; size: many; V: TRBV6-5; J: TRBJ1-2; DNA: TGTGCCAGCAGTTACTCGACAGTCCCTAACTATGGCTACACCTTC; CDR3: CASSYSTVPNYGYTF
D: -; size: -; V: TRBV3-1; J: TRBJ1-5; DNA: TGTGCCAGCAGCCCCAAGGAGAATCAGCCCCAGCATTTT; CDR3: CASSPKENQPQHF
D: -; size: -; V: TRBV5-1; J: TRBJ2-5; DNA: TGCGCCAGCAGCTTGGCCGTTTTTGGGGAGTACCAAGAGACCCAGTACTTC; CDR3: CASSLAVFGEYQETQYF
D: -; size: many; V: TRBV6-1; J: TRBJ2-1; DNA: TGTGCCAGCAGTGAACCAGAGGGTGTGAATGAGCAGTTCTTC; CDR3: CASSEPEGVNEQFF
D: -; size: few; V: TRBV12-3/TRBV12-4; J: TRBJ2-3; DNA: TGTGCCAGCAGTCCTTGGAGGCGGACAGATACGCAGTATTTT; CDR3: CASSPWRRTDTQYF
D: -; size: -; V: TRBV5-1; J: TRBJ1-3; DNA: TGCGCCAGCAGCTCCTTCGGACCGACTTCTGGAAACACCATATATTTT; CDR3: CASSSFGPTSGNTIYF
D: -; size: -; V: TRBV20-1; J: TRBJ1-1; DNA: TGCAGTGCTAGAAATTTAGGATTGAACACTGAAGCTTTCTTT; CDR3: CSARNLGLNTEAFF
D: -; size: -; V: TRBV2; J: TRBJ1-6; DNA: TGTGCCAGCAGTGAAGCTGGAACGTATTCACCCCTCCACTTT; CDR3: CASSEAGTYSPLHF
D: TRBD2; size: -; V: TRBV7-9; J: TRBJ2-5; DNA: TGTGCCAGCAGCTTAGCTACGACTAGCGGGGGGGCCGGAGAGACCCAGTACTTC; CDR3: CASSLATTSGGAGETQYF
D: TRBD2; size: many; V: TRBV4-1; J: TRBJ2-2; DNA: TGCGCCAGCAGCCCAGAAGGACTAGCGGGGGGCACCGGGGAGCTGTTTTTT; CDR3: CASSPEGLAGGTGELFF
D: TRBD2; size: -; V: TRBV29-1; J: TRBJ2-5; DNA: TGCAGCGTTGACGTGACTAGCGGATTCCACCAGTACTTC; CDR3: CSVDVTSGFHQYF
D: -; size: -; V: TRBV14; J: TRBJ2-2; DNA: TGTGCCAGCAGCCAAGATCGACTTGTGCGGACCCGTTCCGGGGAGCTGTTTTTT; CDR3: CASSQDRLVRTRSGELFF
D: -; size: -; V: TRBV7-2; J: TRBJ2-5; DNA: TGTGCCAGCAGCCAGGGGGGCAGAGAGACCCAGTACTTC; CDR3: CASSQGGRETQYF
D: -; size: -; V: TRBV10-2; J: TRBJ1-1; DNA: TGCGCCAGCAGAACAGCGACAAACACTGAAGCTTTCTTT; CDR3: CASRTATNTEAFF
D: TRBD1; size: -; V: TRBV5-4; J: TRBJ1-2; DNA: TGTGCCAGCAGTGGGACAGATTATGGCTACACCTTC; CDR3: CASSGTDYGYTF
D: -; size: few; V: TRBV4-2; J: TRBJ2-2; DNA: TGTGCCAGCAGCCAAGAGGGAGTACCCGGGGAGCTGTTTTTT; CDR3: CASSQEGVPGELFF
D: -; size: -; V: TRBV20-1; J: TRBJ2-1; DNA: TGCAGTGCTAGCCTCCAACAGAGGGGGGGCTACAATGAGCAGTTCTTC; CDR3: CSASLQQRGGYNEQFF
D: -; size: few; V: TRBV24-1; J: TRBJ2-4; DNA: TGTGCCACCAGTGGGCAGCCTGGTGACATTCAGTACTTC; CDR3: CATSGQPGDIQYF
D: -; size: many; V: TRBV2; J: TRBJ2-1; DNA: TGTGCCAGCAGTGGACAGAGCTCCTACAATGAGCAGTTCTTC; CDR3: CASSGQSSYNEQFF
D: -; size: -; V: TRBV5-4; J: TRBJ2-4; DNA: TGTGTCAGCAGCGTAGGGGGGGCGGAAAACATTCAGTACTTC; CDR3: CVSSVGGAENIQYF
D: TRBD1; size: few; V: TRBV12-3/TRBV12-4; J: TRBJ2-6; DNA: TGTGCCAGCAGTTGGACAGGGGGCTCTGGGGCCAACGTCCTGACTTTC; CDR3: CASSWTGGSGANVLTF
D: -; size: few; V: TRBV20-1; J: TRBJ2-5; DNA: TGCAGTGCTAGAGACCACTGGGAGACCCAGTACTTC; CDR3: CSARDHWETQYF
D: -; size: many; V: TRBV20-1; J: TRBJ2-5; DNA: TGCAGTGCAGTCTTGGGGGGCTCTCAAGAGACCCAGTACTTC; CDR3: CSAVLGGSQETQYF
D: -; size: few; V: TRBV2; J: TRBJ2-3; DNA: TGTGCTACCTGCAGGGGGGGGCAAACAGATACGCAGTATTTT; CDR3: CATCRGGQTDTQYF
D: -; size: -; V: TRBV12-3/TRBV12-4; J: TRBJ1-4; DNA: TGTGCCAGCAGTTTAGTAGGGAATGAAAAACTGTTTTTT; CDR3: CASSLVGNEKLFF
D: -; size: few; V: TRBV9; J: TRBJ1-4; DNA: TGTGCCAGCAGCGTGACAGGCAAAAATGAAAAACTGTTTTTT; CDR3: CASSVTGKNEKLFF
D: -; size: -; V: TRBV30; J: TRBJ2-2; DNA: TGTGCCTGGAGTCCACCCGGGGAGCTGTTTTTT; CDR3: CAWSPPGELFF
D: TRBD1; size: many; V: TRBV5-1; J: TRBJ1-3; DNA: TGCGCCAGCAGCCCACAGGGGGGTTCTGGAAACACCATATATTTT; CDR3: CASSPQGGSGNTIYF
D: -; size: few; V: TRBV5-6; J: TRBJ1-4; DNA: TGTGCCAGCAGATCTTTCGAGCCGGGGATACGAACTAATGAAAAACTGTTTTTT; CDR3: CASRSFEPGIRTNEKLFF
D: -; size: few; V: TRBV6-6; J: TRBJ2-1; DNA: TGTGCCAGCTCAAGGGACGGATACAATGAGCAGTTCTTC; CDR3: CASSRDGYNEQFF
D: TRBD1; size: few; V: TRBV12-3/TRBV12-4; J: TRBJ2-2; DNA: TGTGCCAGCAGTTCGAGACAGGGAACCGGGGAGCTGTTTTTT; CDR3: CASSSRQGTGELFF
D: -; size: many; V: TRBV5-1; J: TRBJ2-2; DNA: TGCGCCAGCAGCCCGTCGGGGCCGAACACCGGGGAGCTGTTTTTT; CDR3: CASSPSGPNTGELFF
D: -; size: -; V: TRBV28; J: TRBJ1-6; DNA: TGTGCCAGCAGTTTATGGAGGGATTCACCCCTCCACTTT; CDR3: CASSLWRDSPLHF
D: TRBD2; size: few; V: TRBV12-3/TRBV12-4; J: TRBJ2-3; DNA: TGTGCCAGCAGTTTCGGACTAGCGGGGATGGATACGCAGTATTTT; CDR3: CASSFGLAGMDTQYF
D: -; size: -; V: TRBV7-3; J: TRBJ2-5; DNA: TGTGCCAGCAGCCCCTCAAGCGGTGAGACCCAGTACTTC; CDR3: CASSPSSGETQYF
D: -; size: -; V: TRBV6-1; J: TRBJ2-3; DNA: TGTGCCAGCAGTAACATCCCACGGGGTAGCACAGATACGCAGTATTTT; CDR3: CASSNIPRGSTDTQYF
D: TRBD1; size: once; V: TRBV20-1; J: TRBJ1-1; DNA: TGCAGTGCTAGAATAGGAGGGGGCGCGGTGGACACTGAAGCTTTCTTT; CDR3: CSARIGGGAVDTEAFF
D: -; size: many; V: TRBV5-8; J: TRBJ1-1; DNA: TGTGCCAGCAGCTTGGAGGGTAAAGCTTTCTTT; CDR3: CASSLEGKAFF
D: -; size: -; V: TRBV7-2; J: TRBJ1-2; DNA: TGTGCCAGCAGCCTAGCACAACAACAGGGTTCCTATGGCTACACCTTC; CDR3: CASSLAQQQGSYGYTF
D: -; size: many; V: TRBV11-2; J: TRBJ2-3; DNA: TGTGCCAGCAGCTTTACAGATACGCAGTATTTT; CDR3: CASSFTDTQYF
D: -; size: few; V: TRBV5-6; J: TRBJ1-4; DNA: TGTGCCAGCAGCCTCAGCGACAGAGACCATGAAAAACTGTTTTTT; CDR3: CASSLSDRDHEKLFF
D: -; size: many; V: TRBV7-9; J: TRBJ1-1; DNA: TGTGCCAGCAGCCGAGTTACTGAAGCTTTCTTT; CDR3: CASSRVTEAFF